The clone carrying this T cell receptor (beta chain) was seen a handful of times. The target antigen is unknown. The data are from a study of cytomegalovirus exposure and HLA in healthy donors. Findings and limits, study-wide: Reportedly, TCR beta sequences accurately predicted HLA-A and HLA-B alleles in most subjects.

The germline V gene encodes CDR1 MRHNA and CDR2 SNTAGT. This CDR3 region has 15 residues. V gave up 8 bases and J gave up 2 bases; unmatched junction bases: 9. 60 Vbeta and 13 Jbeta primers were used in PCR. The repertoire was sequenced with immunoSEQ multiplex PCR; TCRdb's copy has only in-frame clones and lacks some. The profile shows 180,000 or so clones, around 83% of them singletons. The sequence was collected from a woman aged 45-59 years in good health and CMV-seropositive. V gene TRBV6-4 combines with J gene TRBJ2-3; TRBD2 aligns across 8 bases. Sequenced: PBMCs. The CDR3 loop reads CASSLRGGNTDTQYF. In DNA form, the CDR3 reads TGTGCCAGCTCACTACGCGGGGGGAACACAGATACGCAGTATTTT.